A selection of T cell receptor beta chains follows, all from one sample in a study of human T cells and chemical hapten exposure. Each CDR3 protein is one row after TCRdb ran MiXCR on the RACE reads. The sample has tens of thousands of distinct CDR3 sequences; roughly 8.5% are singletons. This specimen consisted of whole blood, obtained in connection with sensitization to the hapten diphenylcyclopropenone (DPC). All receptors come from a woman in her forties or fifties with alopecia areata. Some clones in this sample may be carry-over from other donors' samples. CDR3s include the opening cysteine and the closing phenylalanine or tryptophan. The D gene is left open where the match is weak. Clone sizes are given selectively: once, few, many, or a class where the clone is expanded.

V	size	J	D	CDR3	DNA
TRBV25-1	NA	TRBJ1-6	TRBD1	CASSKGAGVNSPLHF	TGTGCCAGCAGTAAGGGGGCAGGGGTTAATTCACCCCTCCACTTT
TRBV20-1	few	TRBJ2-1	TRBD2	CSARPDSAGGPHEQFF	TGCAGTGCCAGACCTGATTCGGCGGGAGGGCCCCATGAGCAGTTCTTC
TRBV6-2/TRBV6-3	NA	TRBJ2-7	NA	CASSYDAVHRPYEQYF	TGTGCCAGCAGTTACGATGCTGTACACAGGCCCTACGAGCAGTACTTC
TRBV5-1	NA	TRBJ1-1	NA	CASSLIEGTEDFF	TGCGCCAGCAGCTTGATTGAGGGCACTGAAGATTTCTTT
TRBV7-2	NA	TRBJ2-4	TRBD1	CASSLGVGGSKNIQYF	TGTGCCAGCAGCTTAGGGGTAGGGGGCTCCAAAAACATTCAGTACTTC
TRBV7-2	few	TRBJ1-5	TRBD1	CASSLQGAGNQPQHF	TGTGCCAGCAGCTTACAGGGGGCGGGCAATCAGCCCCAGCATTTT
TRBV7-9	NA	TRBJ2-4	NA	CASSTGRGLSKNIQYF	TGTGCCAGCAGCACCGGCCGGGGGTTGAGCAAAAACATTCAGTACTTC
TRBV6-1	many	TRBJ2-5	TRBD2	CASSETLWGGTQYF	TGTGCCAGCAGTGAAACATTGTGGGGGGGGACCCAGTACTTC
TRBV6-5	NA	TRBJ2-3	NA	CASRKGQGTDTQYF	TGTGCCAGCAGAAAGGGGCAGGGCACAGATACGCAGTATTTT
TRBV4-2	many	TRBJ2-7	TRBD1	CASSQEGTGGAGEQYF	TGTGCCAGCAGCCAAGAGGGCACAGGGGGCGCGGGGGAGCAGTACTTC
TRBV7-2	many	TRBJ2-4	NA	CASSSSKGGSVFAKNIQYF	TGTGCCAGCAGCTCCAGCAAGGGGGGGTCGGTTTTTGCCAAAAACATTCAGTACTTC
TRBV29-1	few	TRBJ2-4	TRBD2	CSVEDEPIAGVNIQYF	TGCAGCGTTGAAGATGAACCGATAGCGGGAGTTAACATTCAGTACTTC
TRBV3-1	few	TRBJ2-7	NA	CASSNRRDRSYEQYF	TGTGCCAGCAGCAACCGCCGGGACCGCTCCTACGAGCAGTACTTC
TRBV29-1	NA	TRBJ1-4	NA	CSVRSDGEKLFF	TGCAGCGTTAGGTCAGACGGGGAAAAACTGTTTTTT
TRBV20-1	many	TRBJ2-7	TRBD2	CSALPGLAGGEQYF	TGCAGTGCCCTCCCGGGACTAGCGGGAGGCGAGCAGTACTTC
TRBV15	many	TRBJ1-5	NA	CATSRDRGDNQPQHF	TGTGCCACCAGCAGAGATCGGGGAGACAATCAGCCCCAGCATTTT
TRBV4-3	NA	TRBJ1-2	NA	CASSQGGASGYGYTF	TGCGCCAGCAGCCAAGGAGGGGCCTCCGGCTATGGCTACACCTTC
TRBV3-1	few	TRBJ2-3	TRBD2	CASSQPAGTSGGLTDTQYF	TGTGCCAGCAGCCAACCCGCCGGGACTAGCGGGGGACTCACAGATACGCAGTATTTT
TRBV12-3/TRBV12-4	NA	TRBJ1-3	NA	CALTWNSGNTIYF	TGTGCCCTTACATGGAACTCTGGAAACACCATATATTTT
TRBV3-1	few	TRBJ2-7	TRBD1	CASSPPGQHSYEQYF	TGTGCCAGCAGCCCGCCGGGACAGCACTCCTACGAGCAGTACTTC
TRBV24-1	many	TRBJ1-1	NA	CATSDSTQGNTEAFF	TGTGCCACCAGTGATTCGACACAGGGTAACACTGAAGCTTTCTTT
TRBV6-5	many	TRBJ1-2	NA	CASSYSLIPANYGYTF	TGTGCCAGCAGTTACTCTCTTATACCGGCGAACTATGGCTACACCTTC
TRBV28	few	TRBJ1-1	NA	CASSLRDRTTEAFF	TGTGCCAGCAGTTTACGGGATAGGACCACTGAAGCTTTCTTT
TRBV19	few	TRBJ2-2	NA	CASSISAGVHTGELFF	TGTGCCAGTAGTATCTCGGCAGGGGTCCACACCGGGGAGCTGTTTTTT
TRBV11-2	NA	TRBJ2-5	TRBD2	CASSHSRLAGVNPQETQYF	TGTGCCAGCAGCCACTCGAGGCTAGCGGGAGTTAACCCCCAAGAGACCCAGTACTTC
TRBV19	NA	TRBJ1-5	NA	CASSSQTLNQPQHF	TGTGCCAGTAGTTCCCAGACCTTGAATCAGCCCCAGCATTTT
TRBV6-2/TRBV6-3	few	TRBJ2-7	TRBD1	CASSSRGREQYF	TGTGCCAGCAGCTCCAGGGGGCGGGAGCAGTACTTC
TRBV11-2	few	TRBJ2-1	NA	CATLASGDEQFF	TGTGCCACCTTGGCTAGTGGGGATGAGCAGTTCTTC
TRBV6-6	NA	TRBJ2-5	NA	CASSYLGLEQETQYF	TGTGCCAGCAGTTACCTGGGACTTGAACAAGAGACCCAGTACTTC
TRBV18	NA	TRBJ2-3	TRBD2	CASSVTSGDTDTQYF	TGTGCCAGCTCAGTCACTAGCGGGGATACAGATACGCAGTATTTT
TRBV12-3/TRBV12-4	many	TRBJ2-5	NA	CASSLAGTETQYF	TGTGCCAGCAGTTTAGCTGGTACAGAGACCCAGTACTTC
TRBV29-1	NA	TRBJ2-5	NA	CSSIAIQETQYF	TGCAGCTCGATAGCGATTCAAGAGACCCAGTACTTC
TRBV12-3/TRBV12-4	NA	TRBJ1-5	NA	CASSFGVLQPQHF	TGTGCCAGCAGTTTCGGGGTCCTTCAGCCCCAGCATTTT
TRBV29-1	many	TRBJ1-1	NA	CSPSRLNTEAFF	TGCAGCCCATCGAGACTGAACACTGAAGCTTTCTTT
TRBV29-1	few	TRBJ2-3	NA	CSTHSDTQYF	TGCAGCACCCACTCAGATACGCAGTATTTT
TRBV7-2	NA	TRBJ2-7	TRBD2	CASRKTSGDSYEQYF	TGTGCCAGCAGAAAGACTAGCGGGGACTCCTACGAGCAGTACTTC
TRBV6-6	NA	TRBJ1-5	NA	CASSYGQSNQPQHF	TGTGCCAGCAGTTACGGGCAGAGCAATCAGCCCCAGCATTTT
TRBV5-1	few	TRBJ2-7	NA	CASSLDIGGTYEQYF	TGCGCCAGCAGCTTGGACATTGGTGGGACCTACGAGCAGTACTTC
TRBV29-1	NA	TRBJ2-3	NA	CNKFGGTDTQYF	TGCAACAAATTCGGCGGTACAGATACGCAGTATTTT
TRBV20-1	many	TRBJ2-2	TRBD2	CSATSGLNTGELFF	TGCAGTGCTACTAGCGGCTTAAACACCGGGGAGCTGTTTTTT
TRBV19	once	TRBJ2-3	NA	CASSIGKGGSDTQYF	TGTGCCAGTAGTATAGGAAAGGGGGGTTCAGATACGCAGTATTTT
TRBV4-1	NA	TRBJ1-1	NA	CASSQGTVNTEAFF	TGCGCCAGCAGCCAAGGGACCGTGAACACTGAAGCTTTCTTT
TRBV6-6	NA	TRBJ1-5	NA	CAIQVSRASGQHF	TGTGCCATCCAAGTCTCCAGGGCCTCTGGCCAGCATTTT
TRBV6-5	few	TRBJ2-2	TRBD2	CASSLLSGGNTGELFF	TGTGCCAGCAGCCTCTTGAGCGGGGGGAACACCGGGGAGCTGTTTTTT
TRBV6-1	NA	TRBJ2-7	NA	CASSERGYEQYF	TGTGCCAGCAGTGAAAGAGGGTACGAGCAGTACTTC
TRBV20-1	many	TRBJ1-5	NA	CSARSSNQPQHF	TGCAGTGCTAGATCTAGCAATCAGCCCCAGCATTTT
TRBV3-1	NA	TRBJ1-3	TRBD1	CASSQLIRTGGENTIYF	TGTGCCAGCAGCCAATTGATCCGGACAGGGGGAGAAAACACCATATATTTT
TRBV12-3/TRBV12-4	NA	TRBJ1-2	NA	CASSPQTVSYGYTF	TGTGCCAGCAGCCCTCAGACAGTTTCCTATGGCTACACCTTC
TRBV6-1	many	TRBJ1-2	TRBD1	CASSRDRADGYTF	TGTGCCAGCAGCCGGGACAGGGCAGATGGCTACACCTTC
TRBV4-1	few	TRBJ2-3	NA	CASSQSYGADTDTQYF	TGCGCCAGCAGCCAGTCCTATGGGGCCGATACAGATACGCAGTATTTT
TRBV9	many	TRBJ1-1	NA	CASSVFWGDTEAFF	TGTGCCAGCAGCGTATTCTGGGGAGACACTGAAGCTTTCTTT
TRBV6-1	NA	TRBJ2-3	NA	CASTSQLGPDTQYF	TGTGCCAGCACGTCACAGCTCGGGCCAGATACGCAGTATTTT
TRBV7-2	few	TRBJ1-6	NA	CASSLGRDNSPLHF	TGTGCCAGCAGCTTGGGACGAGATAATTCACCCCTCCACTTT
TRBV12-3/TRBV12-4	NA	TRBJ2-2	TRBD2	CASSLNGGAGELFF	TGTGCCAGCAGCCTAAACGGGGGGGCCGGGGAGCTGTTTTTT
TRBV6-2/TRBV6-3	few	TRBJ2-2	NA	CASRTGSGELFF	TGTGCCAGCAGAACAGGGTCCGGGGAGCTGTTTTTT
TRBV14	NA	TRBJ2-7	NA	CASSQGSSWDYEQYF	TGTGCCAGCAGCCAGGGGAGCTCATGGGACTACGAGCAGTACTTC
TRBV10-3	few	TRBJ2-7	NA	CAISDPTSSSYEQYF	TGTGCCATCAGTGATCCTACCTCGAGCTCCTACGAGCAGTACTTC
TRBV5-6	few	TRBJ2-1	NA	CASSLEAGSPYNEQFF	TGTGCCAGCAGCTTGGAGGCAGGGTCGCCCTACAATGAGCAGTTCTTC
TRBV27	NA	TRBJ1-2	TRBD1	CASSLSSPDRVRGYTF	TGTGCCAGCAGTTTATCGTCCCCGGACAGGGTGAGAGGCTACACCTTC